Listed below are T cell receptor beta chains from one sample, sequenced in a study of T cell clones after liver transplantation. Only in-frame clones appear in the TCRdb table, and some are missing; sequencing was by immunoSEQ multiplex PCR. The repertoire holds tens of thousands of clones, about 82% seen once, with 0.45% to 0.6% in the top ten. The starting material was CD4+ T cells from blood, obtained around 45 months after liver transplant. Receptor source: a human patient who received a liver transplant. The T cells may come from the graft donor. The CDR3 runs from the conserved cysteine through the conserved F or W. A D gene is named only where the DNA matches it firmly. Clone size is stated in some rows and not others, as once, few, many or a class when expanded.

cdr3_nt: TGTGCCAGCTCACCTTCCTCGGGACGGAGCATGAACACTGAAGCTTTCTTT
cdr3_aa: CASSPSSGRSMNTEAFF
j_call: TRBJ1-1
v_call: TRBV18
clone_size: once
d_call: NA

cdr3_nt: TGTGCCAGCAGTATTAGGGCCGGCAATCAGCCCCAGCATTTT
cdr3_aa: CASSIRAGNQPQHF
j_call: TRBJ1-5
v_call: TRBV6-5
clone_size: NA
d_call: NA

cdr3_nt: TGCGCCAGCAGCGGGGGGACAGGGGGCTGGGTGGCGAACACTGAAGCTTTCTTT
cdr3_aa: CASSGGTGGWVANTEAFF
j_call: TRBJ1-1
v_call: TRBV5-1
clone_size: NA
d_call: TRBD1

cdr3_nt: TGTGCCAGCCCCCACTCCTACAATGAGCAGTTCTTC
cdr3_aa: CASPHSYNEQFF
j_call: TRBJ2-1
v_call: TRBV6-5
clone_size: NA
d_call: NA

cdr3_nt: TGTGCCAGTTCGGGACAGGTATACAATGAGCAGTTCTTC
cdr3_aa: CASSGQVYNEQFF
j_call: TRBJ2-1
v_call: TRBV14
clone_size: NA
d_call: TRBD1

cdr3_nt: TGTGCCAGCAGTTTTGGACTAGCGGGAAGGAACATTCAGTACTTC
cdr3_aa: CASSFGLAGRNIQYF
j_call: TRBJ2-4
v_call: TRBV5-4
clone_size: NA
d_call: TRBD2

cdr3_nt: TGCAGCGTTTGTCAGAGGGGAACCTACGAGCAGTACTTC
cdr3_aa: CSVCQRGTYEQYF
j_call: TRBJ2-7
v_call: TRBV29-1
clone_size: NA
d_call: NA

cdr3_nt: TGTGCCAGCAGGCGAGGAGACGTCTATGAGCAGTTCTTC
cdr3_aa: CASRRGDVYEQFF
j_call: TRBJ2-1
v_call: TRBV6-5
clone_size: NA
d_call: NA

cdr3_nt: TGTGCCAGCAGGCCAAGTTACAGGTGGGAAGAGACCCAGTACTTC
cdr3_aa: CASRPSYRWEETQYF
j_call: TRBJ2-5
v_call: TRBV6-5
clone_size: NA
d_call: NA

cdr3_nt: TGTGCCAGTAGTAGAAATACTGAGGGCAGGAGGAACACTGAAGCTTTCTTT
cdr3_aa: CASSRNTEGRRNTEAFF
j_call: TRBJ1-1
v_call: TRBV19
clone_size: NA
d_call: NA

cdr3_nt: TGCGCCAGCAGCCCACGGACAGGGGGTGGGAATGGCTACACCTTC
cdr3_aa: CASSPRTGGGNGYTF
j_call: TRBJ1-2
v_call: TRBV5-1
clone_size: NA
d_call: TRBD1

cdr3_nt: TGTGCCAGCAGCTTAACGGCGGGAGGATATCCTAGCACAGATACGCAGTATTTT
cdr3_aa: CASSLTAGGYPSTDTQYF
j_call: TRBJ2-3
v_call: TRBV7-2
clone_size: NA
d_call: TRBD2

cdr3_nt: TGTGCCAGCAGCCGATTCACGGGGACAGGGGGCTCCACGACAAACGAGCAGTACTTC
cdr3_aa: CASSRFTGTGGSTTNEQYF
j_call: TRBJ2-7
v_call: TRBV11-2
clone_size: once
d_call: TRBD1

cdr3_nt: TGTGCCAGCAGTTCACCGGGACAGCCGGGGGAGGAGCAGTACTTC
cdr3_aa: CASSSPGQPGEEQYF
j_call: TRBJ2-7
v_call: TRBV28
clone_size: NA
d_call: NA